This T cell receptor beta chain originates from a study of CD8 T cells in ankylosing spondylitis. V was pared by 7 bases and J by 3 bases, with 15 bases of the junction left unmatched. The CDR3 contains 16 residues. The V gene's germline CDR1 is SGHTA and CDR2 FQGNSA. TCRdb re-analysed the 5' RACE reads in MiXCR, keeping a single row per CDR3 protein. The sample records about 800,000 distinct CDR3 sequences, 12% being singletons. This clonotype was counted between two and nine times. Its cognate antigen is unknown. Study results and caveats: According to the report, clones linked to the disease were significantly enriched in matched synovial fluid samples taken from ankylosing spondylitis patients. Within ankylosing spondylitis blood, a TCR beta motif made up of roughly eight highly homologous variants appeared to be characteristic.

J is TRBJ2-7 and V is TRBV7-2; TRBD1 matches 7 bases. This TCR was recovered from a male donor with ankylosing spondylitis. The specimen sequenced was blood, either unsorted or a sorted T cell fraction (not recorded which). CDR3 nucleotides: TGTGCCAGCACCATCCGAGGGGGACAGACATACTACGAGCAGTACTTC. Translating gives CASTIRGGQTYYEQYF.